These T cell receptor beta chains were read from a single sample in a study of cytomegalovirus exposure and HLA in healthy donors. Sequencing was performed with immunoSEQ multiplex PCR; in TCRdb, only in-frame clones are kept and a portion is missing. The repertoire holds some 200,000 clones, with roughly 85% as singletons. Sequencing was done on a sample of PBMCs. The source is a woman aged 18 to 35 in good health and CMV-seronegative. CDR3s include the opening cysteine and the closing phenylalanine or tryptophan. Fields, in order: J gene, V gene, clone size, D gene, CDR3 DNA, CDR3 protein. A D gene is named only where the DNA matches it firmly. Only part of the rows carry a size: once, few, many, or a class if the clone is expanded.

TRBJ2-1	TRBV5-1	-	TRBD2	TGCGCCAGCCGCGCAGCGGGGGGCGGTAGCGGGGGATACAATGAGCAGTTCTTC	CASRAAGGGSGGYNEQFF
TRBJ2-3	TRBV28	-	-	TGTGCCAGCAGTGTCCCCCCCGGGGGATCCTCCTCTTATACGCAGTATTTT	CASSVPPGGSSSYTQYF
TRBJ1-1	TRBV11-2	-	-	TGTGCCAGCACTTTAAACACTGAAGCTTTCTTT	CASTLNTEAFF
TRBJ2-1	TRBV5-6	once	-	TGTGCCAGCAGCACGTTCGGGGTCGGGCAGTTCTTC	CASSTFGVGQFF
TRBJ2-7	TRBV5-1	-	TRBD1	TGCGCCAGCAGCTTGGGGGACAGGGGGGACGAGCAGTACTTC	CASSLGDRGDEQYF
TRBJ2-1	TRBV7-2	-	TRBD2	TGTGCCAGCAGCTTAGGCGGGAGGAATTCTAATGAGCAGTTCTTC	CASSLGGRNSNEQFF
TRBJ2-5	TRBV6-5	-	TRBD2	TGTGCCAGCAGTCATTATGCTAGCGGAGAGACCCAGTACTTC	CASSHYASGETQYF
TRBJ2-1	TRBV5-4	-	TRBD2	TGTGCCAGCAGCTCTGGGGGGGAGGGTACCAATGAGCAGTTCTTC	CASSSGGEGTNEQFF
TRBJ2-5	TRBV7-6	-	-	TGTGCCAGCAGCCGCTGGACTAACCAAGAGACCCAGTACTTC	CASSRWTNQETQYF
TRBJ1-1	TRBV7-9	-	TRBD1	TGTGCCAGCAGCTTTTACCACGACAGGGAACACGGAGGTGCTTTCTTT	CASSFYHDREHGGAFF
TRBJ1-2	TRBV4-3	-	-	TGCGCCAGCAGCCAAGATACGGTGGACAGATATGGCTACACCTTC	CASSQDTVDRYGYTF
TRBJ2-5	TRBV21-1	-	-	TGTGCCAGCAGCACAGAGGTACCCCAAGAGACCCAGTACTTC	CASSTEVPQETQYF
TRBJ2-2	TRBV4-3	few	-	TGCGCCAGCAGCCATTCCAGCGGGGAGCTGTTTTTT	CASSHSSGELFF
TRBJ2-3	TRBV10-1	-	TRBD2	TGCGCCAGCAGTGAGTCGGCTAGCGGGAGTTTTTCAGATACGCAGTATTTT	CASSESASGSFSDTQYF
TRBJ1-3	TRBV6-5	-	TRBD1	TGTGCCAGCAGCCGGACAGGCTCAGGAAACACCATATATTTT	CASSRTGSGNTIYF
TRBJ1-1	TRBV29-1	few	-	TGCAGCGTTCAGGTGGCTGAAGCTTTCTTT	CSVQVAEAFF
TRBJ1-4	TRBV30	-	-	TGTGCCTGGAGTGCCCCGGGAGGGCTTAATGAAAAACTGTTTTTT	CAWSAPGGLNEKLFF
TRBJ1-4	TRBV27	-	TRBD1	TGTGCCAGCAGTTTGAGGGGGGGTGGACAGGGCGGGAAACTGTTTTTT	CASSLRGGGQGGKLFF
TRBJ2-7	TRBV27	-	-	TGTGCCAGCAGTTTAATGAGCCCTAGCTACGAGCAGTACTTC	CASSLMSPSYEQYF
TRBJ1-2	TRBV7-6	-	TRBD1	TGTGCCAGCAGCTTGGGAGGACAGGGGACCTATGGCTACACCTTC	CASSLGGQGTYGYTF
TRBJ1-2	TRBV11-3	-	TRBD1	TGTGCCAGCAGCACCCACGACGGGACAGGGGATGGCTACACCTTC	CASSTHDGTGDGYTF
TRBJ2-1	TRBV7-9	once	-	TGTGCCAGCAGCCGAAGGAGAAGCTCCTACAATGAGCAGTTCTTC	CASSRRRSSYNEQFF
TRBJ1-5	TRBV18	-	TRBD1	TGTGCCAGCTCACCACATAGGGGGACAGGCTATAATCAGCCCCAGCATTTT	CASSPHRGTGYNQPQHF
TRBJ1-3	TRBV4-3	-	-	TGCGCCAGCAGCTGGAACGCGGGGCGCGAAGGAAACACCATATATTTT	CASSWNAGREGNTIYF
TRBJ2-3	TRBV10-1	-	-	TGCGCCAGGACGAAGGAGGAGACAGATACGCAGTATTTT	CARTKEETDTQYF
TRBJ1-5	TRBV19	-	TRBD1	TGTGCCAGTAGTATGGACAGGGTATATCAGCCCCAGCATTTT	CASSMDRVYQPQHF
TRBJ2-1	TRBV11-2	-	TRBD2	TGTGCCAGCAGCCCGCGACTAGCGAAACCCTACAATGAGCAGTTCTTC	CASSPRLAKPYNEQFF
TRBJ1-3	TRBV28	-	-	TGTGCCAGCAGTTTCGGGTTCAGGGGCTCTGGAAACACCATATATTTT	CASSFGFRGSGNTIYF
TRBJ2-5	TRBV4-1	-	TRBD2	TGCGCCAGCAGCCAAGAGCCACTAGCGGGGACCAACGGGGGGACCCAGTACTTC	CASSQEPLAGTNGGTQYF
TRBJ1-3	TRBV4-3	-	TRBD1	TGCGCCAGCAGCCCCGGGACAGGGTCTGGAAACACCATATATTTT	CASSPGTGSGNTIYF
TRBJ2-7	TRBV6-5	-	-	TGTGCCAGCAGTACCCTATGGGGCACCTACGAGCAGTACTTC	CASSTLWGTYEQYF
TRBJ2-1	TRBV27	-	-	TGTGCCAGCAGTTTATCGAAGGCGGGAACTGAGCAGTTCTTC	CASSLSKAGTEQFF
TRBJ2-3	TRBV7-6	-	TRBD2	TGTGCCAGCAGCTTAGACAGGACTAGCGCCCCAGATACGCAGTATTTT	CASSLDRTSAPDTQYF
TRBJ2-1	TRBV28	-	-	TGTGCCAGCAGTCGAAGGGCAGGGGCCTACAATGAGCAGTTCTTC	CASSRRAGAYNEQFF
TRBJ2-1	TRBV11-3	-	-	TGTGCCAGCAGCTCGACTAGTGAGGGTGAGCAGTTCTTC	CASSSTSEGEQFF
TRBJ2-1	TRBV6-6	-	-	TGTGCCAGCAGTGAGCGGTACAATGAGCAGTTCTTC	CASSERYNEQFF
TRBJ2-1	TRBV11-3	-	-	TGTGCCAGCAGCTTCCCAGGGGAAGGGGAGCAGTTCTTC	CASSFPGEGEQFF
TRBJ1-2	TRBV5-4	-	TRBD1	TGTGCCAGCAGCCCCAACAGGGGCCTTAACTATGGCTACACCTTC	CASSPNRGLNYGYTF
TRBJ1-6	TRBV11-2	-	-	TGTGCCAGCAGCTTAGACAGGGGAGGGGATTCACCCCTCCACTTT	CASSLDRGGDSPLHF
TRBJ1-4	TRBV5-1	-	-	TGCGCCAGCAGCGCTACCCAGGGCGCAACTAATGAAAAACTGTTTTTT	CASSATQGATNEKLFF
TRBJ2-5	TRBV11-3	once	TRBD1	TGTGCCAGCAGCTTTCGACAGGGGGCCAGGGAGACCCAGTACTTC	CASSFRQGARETQYF
TRBJ1-2	TRBV11-2	-	-	TGTGCCAGCAGCTTTACGAAGGCTGCGGCATATGGCTACACCTTC	CASSFTKAAAYGYTF